This note documents a single T cell receptor (beta chain) sequence. No antigen is known for it. Data came from immunoSEQ multiplex PCR; TCRdb stores just in-frame clones and leaves some out. This repertoire shows more than 300,000 clones, 80% to 90% found once; its top ten account for about 10%. The sample is drawn from a study of Ad26.COV2.S vaccination and SARS-CoV-2 variants. For the study at large: Into the muscle, Ad26.COV2.S was dosed once or twice, 56 days apart.

Treatment in this sample: some 20 received Ad26.COV2.S at low or high dose, single or two shots; roughly 5 received placebo; per-sample allocation not given. Collection of the samples took place on day 63 after the first injection of vaccine or placebo. Whole-study findings and limits: It was reported that spike-specific CD8+ and CD4+ T cell responses were substantially broad after vaccination. It was found that vaccine and placebo recipients had similar non-spike TCR breadth.

The length of the CDR3 is 13 residues. CDR1 and CDR2 (germline): SGHVS, FNYEAQ. Losses at the gene ends were 1 base for V and 9 bases for J; bases not matched to a gene: 5. V usage is TRBV7-6 and J usage is TRBJ2-7, with 8 bases identical to TRBD1. Material: peripheral blood, obtained in a trial of Ad26.COV2.S vaccine versus placebo. This receptor was obtained from a person between 18 and 60 years old who received the Ad26.COV2.S COVID-19 vaccine or a placebo. The CDR3 sequence: CASSLGQGAAQYF. The CDR3 DNA follows: TGTGCCAGCAGCTTAGGGCAGGGGGCCGCGCAGTACTTC.